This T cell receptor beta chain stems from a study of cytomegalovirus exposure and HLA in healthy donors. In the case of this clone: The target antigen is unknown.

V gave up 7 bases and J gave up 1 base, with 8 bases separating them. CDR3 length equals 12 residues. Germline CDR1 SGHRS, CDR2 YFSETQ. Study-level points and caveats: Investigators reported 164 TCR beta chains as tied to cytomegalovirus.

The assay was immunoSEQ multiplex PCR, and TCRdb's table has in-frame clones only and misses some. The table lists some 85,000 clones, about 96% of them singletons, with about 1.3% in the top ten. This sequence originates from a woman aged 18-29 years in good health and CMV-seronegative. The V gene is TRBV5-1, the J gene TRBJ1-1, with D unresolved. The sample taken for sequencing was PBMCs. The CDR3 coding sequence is TGCGCCAGCGGTTTAGCGAACACTGAAGCTTTCTTT. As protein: CASGLANTEAFF.